Included here is one T cell receptor (beta chain) sequence, with context. No antigen is known for it. Every donor had blood drawn once into heparin, about 116 mL on average. The data were taken from a study of beta chain features in type 1 diabetes. The isolated RNA, all of it, was reverse transcribed, so expressed TCRB transcripts were what got sequenced. Using immunoSEQ multiplex PCR, the repertoire was profiled, and TCRdb retains in-frame clones only, with some absent. In the table there are around 310,000 clones, approximately 15% of which are singletons. Study observations and caveats: Comparison showed that naive, central memory and Treg TCRB repertoires appeared more similar among patients than among healthy donors. Insertions at VDJ junctions were less frequent in type 1 diabetes patients. These patients also deleted more nucleotides at the same junctions. TCRB CDR3s from Type 1 diabetes patients were moderately but significantly shorter in all four CD4+ subsets.

Germline V lookup: CDR1 LNHNV, CDR2 YYDKDF (reference sequence). V was pared by 1 base and J by 4 bases, with 14 bases between. This CDR3 contains 16 residues. The receptor was derived from a woman aged 18-29 years with type 1 diabetes. The material sequenced was naive CD4+ T cells from blood. This rearrangement joins TRBV15 to TRBJ1-5, with D perhaps TRBD1 (5 bases). The chain's CDR3 is CATSRAVTDINQPQHF. Written as DNA, the CDR3 is TGTGCCACCAGCAGAGCAGTGACGGACATAAATCAGCCCCAGCATTTT.